This section outlines one TCR beta chain sequence together with its context. The data were produced by immunoSEQ multiplex PCR, yet TCRdb's version contains in-frame clones alone and is incomplete. The data hold 190,000 or so clones, with approximately 83% observed a single time. The CDR3 totals 15 residues. V shed 7 bases, J shed 8 bases, and the junction held 13 bases outside the gene matches. CDR1 is SNHLY and CDR2 is FYNNEI in the germline V gene. This entry belongs to a study of cytomegalovirus exposure and HLA in healthy donors. Study in general: The approximately 130 validation repertoires and the roughly 670 first-cohort repertoires shared a platform, a later analysis reported.

This TCR derives from a young woman in good health and CMV-seropositive. The rearrangement joins TRBV2 to TRBJ1-4; TRBD1 matches at 7 bases. Sequenced input: PBMCs. Here the CDR3 reads CASTIGQVRREKLFF. Here the CDR3 DNA reads TGTGCCAGCACCATTGGACAGGTTCGACGGGAAAAACTGTTTTTT. Full variable domain (outside the CDR3, taken from reference TRBV2 and TRBJ1-4): EPEVTQTPSHQVTQMGQEVILRCVPISNHLYFYWYRQILGQKVEFLVSFYNNEISEKSEIFDDQFSVERPDGSNFTLKIRSTKLEDSAMYFCASTIGQVRREKLFFGSGTQLSVL.